This entry lists 20 T cell receptor beta chains sequenced from one sample in a study of T cells in Graves' hyperthyroidism and ophthalmopathy. RNA transcripts were the template for amplifying TCR beta CDR3 regions. The HTBI primer set drove a first-round RT-PCR of the TCR CDR3. TCRdb recomputed calls from the multiplex PCR reads with MiXCR, one row per CDR3 protein. The sample contains hundreds of thousands of distinct CDR3 sequences, approximately 15% of which appear only once. Sequencing was performed on blood. The source is a young woman with Graves' hyperthyroidism that later progressed to Graves' ophthalmopathy.

The gene calls are TRBV19 and TRBJ1-2; D is ambiguous. The CDR3 is 13 residues long. The V and J ends lost 8 bases and 3 bases respectively, with 13 bases between them. Germline V CDR1 and CDR2: LNHDA, SQIVND (reference sequence). CDR3 amino acids: CASGKVEDYGYTF. The CDR3 coding sequence is TGTGCCAGTGGGAAGGTCGAGGACTATGGCTACACCTTC.

This clonotype was observed many times. The chain carries TRBV11-3 and TRBJ2-1, with D perhaps matching TRBD2 (6 bases). V was shortened by 10 bases and J by 8 bases, with 21 bases between the two germline ends. Germline CDR1 reads SGHNT; CDR2 reads YENEEA. The CDR3 totals 14 residues. The CDR3 region is CATKTALAMDEQFF. CDR3 bases: TGTGCCACGAAGACGGCCCTAGCGATGGATGAGCAGTTCTTC.

The table lists this clonotype with many counts. The chain couples TRBV7-8 to TRBJ2-5; 8 bases map to TRBD2. Germline CDR1 SGHVS, CDR2 FQNEAQ. The CDR3 covers 13 residues. Losses at the gene ends were 6 bases for V and 5 bases for J; bases not matched to a gene: 5. CDR3 amino acids: CASRPGLVETQYF. In DNA, the CDR3 is TGTGCCAGCAGGCCGGGACTAGTTGAGACCCAGTACTTC.

The table lists this clonotype with many counts. The chain has TRBV12-3 or TRBV12-4 and TRBJ2-7, with D hard to call. The CDR3 contains 13 residues. The V gene lost 4 bases and the J gene lost 6 bases, with 13 bases spanning the gap. The CDR3 here is CASSSRLGAEQYF. CDR3 in DNA: TGTGCCAGCAGTTCCCGTCTGGGCGCCGAGCAGTACTTC.

As concerns this clonotype: A much larger clone lies one base from this, so it may be a read error. The chain joins TRBV12-3 or TRBV12-4 to TRBJ1-1, with D maybe TRBD1 (6 bases). The V end lost 5 bases, the J end lost 7 bases, and 11 bases lay between the germline ends. CDR3 size: 12 residues. CDR3 protein: CASSNGGLEAFF. The CDR3 DNA reads TGTGCCAGCAGTAACGGGGGCCTTGAAGCTTTCTTT.

This clonotype was seen repeatedly, ten times or more. J is TRBJ1-1 and V is TRBV6-1; weak D call: TRBD1 (6 bases). The CDR3 spans 14 residues. Germline CDR1 reads MNHNS; CDR2 reads SASEGT. V gave up 5 bases and J gave up 0 bases, with 10 bases separating them. The DNA of the CDR3 is TGTGCCAGCAGTACGACAGGCATGAACACTGAAGCTTTCTTT. Its protein product is CASSTTGMNTEAFF.

V usage is TRBV6-2 or TRBV6-3 and J usage is TRBJ2-1, with a weak D call TRBD2 (6 bases). V was clipped by 0 bases and J by 1 base, with 13 bases between them. CDR1 MNHEY and CDR2 SVGEGT come from the germline V gene. The CDR3 spans 17 residues. As DNA, the CDR3 is TGTGCCAGCAGTTACTCGATGCAGGAGGGTTCCTACAATGAGCAGTTCTTC. As protein: CASSYSMQEGSYNEQFF.

This clonotype came up a few times. The chain carries TRBV6-1 and TRBJ2-7, with 9 bases that match TRBD2. Unmatched junction bases numbered 4, after V lost 4 bases and J lost 3 bases. The CDR3 covers 14 residues. Looked up from germline, CDR1 is MNHNS and CDR2 is SASEGT. DNA of the CDR3: TGTGCCAGCAGTGGACTAGCGGCGATCTACGAGCAGTACTTC. Translated: CASSGLAAIYEQYF.

The sample holds many counts of this clonotype. This chain connects TRBV12-3 or TRBV12-4 to TRBJ1-2; D is undetermined. Trimming shortened V by 3 bases and J by 4 bases, and 6 bases separated the two germline ends. The CDR3 is made up of 12 amino acids. The CDR3 sequence: CASSFNIYGYTF. CDR3 bases: TGTGCCAGCAGTTTTAACATCTATGGCTACACCTTC.

As to this clonotype: A much larger clone differs from this one at a single base, so this may be a read error. The chain is built from TRBV24-1 and TRBJ2-1; the D is unclear. This CDR3 comprises 12 residues. V lost 0 bases, J lost 8 bases, and 4 bases lay in between. Looked up from germline, CDR1 is KGHDR and CDR2 is SFDVKD. CDR3 nucleotide sequence: TGTGCCACCAGTGATTTGGGGTATGAGCAGTTCTTC. Its protein product is CATSDLGYEQFF.

V and J are TRBV6-1 and TRBJ1-2, with TRBD1 as a possible D gene (5 bases). V gave up 5 bases and J gave up 4 bases, with 14 bases separating them. Looked up from germline, CDR1 is MNHNS and CDR2 is SASEGT. The CDR3 length is 14 residues. CDR3: CASSSLSGGYGYTF. As DNA, the CDR3 is TGTGCCAGCAGTTCCCTCTCGGGGGGCTATGGCTACACCTTC.

This clonotype occurred many times. This chain connects TRBV19 to TRBJ1-1; tentative D call: TRBD1 (6 bases). The V gene lost 3 bases and the J gene lost 5 bases, with 13 bases spanning the gap. The germline gives CDR1 LNHDA, CDR2 SQIVND (reference sequence). This CDR3 comprises 14 residues. DNA of the CDR3: TGTGCCAGTAGTATTCAACAGGGTAGAACTGAAGCTTTCTTT. Translating gives CASSIQQGRTEAFF.

This clonotype has at least ten counts. In DNA form, the CDR3 reads TGTGCCATCAGTGAGTCTAGCGGGAGCGATTCCTACAATGAGCAGTTCTTC. It codes for CAISESSGSDSYNEQFF. The V gene is TRBV10-3, the J gene TRBJ2-1, with TRBD2 matching 9 bases. The V gene end was trimmed by 0 bases and the J gene end by 1 base; junction bases not matched to a gene: 4. The CDR3 runs 17 residues. Germline assignment: CDR1 ENHRY and CDR2 SYGVKD.

This clonotype was detected many times. This rearrangement joins TRBV28 to TRBJ1-6, with 7 bases fitting TRBD1. The V and J ends lost 5 bases and 10 bases, in that order; junction bases with no gene match: 2. Looked up from germline, CDR1 is MDHEN and CDR2 is SYDVKM. The CDR3 length is 12 residues. CDR3 nucleotides: TGTGCCAGCAGTCCCAGGGGGTCACCCCTCCACTTT. Amino acids: CASSPRGSPLHF.

In its sample, this clonotype was seen many times. The chain is built from TRBV11-2 and TRBJ2-3, with D hard to call. The V end lost 5 bases, the J end lost 3 bases, and 9 bases lay between the germline ends. The CDR3 is 13 residues long. The germline CDR1 and CDR2 sequences are SGHAT and FQNNGV. The CDR3 DNA is TGTGCCAGCAGCCCCAGACTGACAGATACGCAGTATTTT. Translated: CASSPRLTDTQYF.

This CDR3 reads CASSYVLGNEKLFF. In nucleotides, the CDR3 is TGTGCCAGCAGTTACGTATTGGGAAATGAAAAACTGTTTTTT. The chain has TRBV6-5 and TRBJ1-4; D is unclear. V was trimmed by 2 bases and J by 5 bases, leaving 9 bases between them. The germline V gene has CDR1 MNHEY and CDR2 SVGAGI. The CDR3 totals 14 residues.

This clonotype was seen ten or more times. The chain employs TRBV2 and TRBJ1-2; 8 nucleotides align to TRBD1. CDR1 is SNHLY and CDR2 is FYNNEI in the germline V gene. After removal of 0 bases from V and 6 bases from J, the junction contained 6 bases not matched to a gene. CDR3 size: 15 residues. The CDR3 DNA reads TGTGCCAGCAGTGAAGCGGCAGGGGGCGCGGATGGCTACACCTTC. It translates to CASSEAAGGADGYTF.

V and J are TRBV4-2 and TRBJ1-2; D is perhaps TRBD1 (5 bases). The CDR3 length is 15 residues. The germline CDR1 and CDR2 sequences are LGHNA and YNFKEQ. Trimming stripped 4 bases from V and 2 bases from J, with 14 bases between. For the CDR3, the DNA is TGTGCCAGCAGCCGCCTGGGTGGGGGAAACTATGGCTACACCTTC. Translated: CASSRLGGGNYGYTF.

This clonotype has ten or more counts. The V and J genes are TRBV28 and TRBJ1-4; 8 nucleotides agree with TRBD1. V was clipped by 6 bases and J by 5 bases; unmatched bases: 8. The CDR3 is 15 amino acids. CDR1 is MDHEN, CDR2 SYDVKM, per germline. The CDR3 loop is CASSSPGQVNEKLFF. CDR3 coding DNA: TGTGCCAGCAGCTCCCCGGGACAGGTCAATGAAAAACTGTTTTTT.

The chain joins TRBV4-1 to TRBJ1-1; D is ambiguous. CDR3 length equals 14 residues. V was cut by 1 base and J by 6 bases, with 12 bases left in between. Germline CDR1 reads MGHRA; CDR2 reads YSYEKL. The CDR3 here is CASSQGSGMAEAFF. CDR3 sequence (DNA): TGCGCCAGCAGCCAAGGATCAGGAATGGCTGAAGCTTTCTTT.